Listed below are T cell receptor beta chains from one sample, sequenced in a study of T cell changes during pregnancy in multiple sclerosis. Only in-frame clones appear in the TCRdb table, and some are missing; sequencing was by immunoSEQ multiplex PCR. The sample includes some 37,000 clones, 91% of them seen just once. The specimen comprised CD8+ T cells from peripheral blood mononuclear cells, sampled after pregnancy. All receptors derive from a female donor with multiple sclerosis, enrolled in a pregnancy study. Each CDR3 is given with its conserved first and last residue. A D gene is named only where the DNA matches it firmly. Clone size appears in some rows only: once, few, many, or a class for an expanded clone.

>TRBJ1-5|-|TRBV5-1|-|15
CASSVRGEGNQPQHF
TGCGCCAGCAGCGTCCGGGGAGAGGGCAATCAGCCCCAGCATTTT
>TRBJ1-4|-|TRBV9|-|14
CASSLTGLNEKLFF
TGTGCCAGCAGCCTGACAGGCCTTAATGAAAAACTGTTTTTT
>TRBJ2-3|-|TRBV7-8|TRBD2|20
CASSFRRGASGGIITDTQYF
TGTGCCAGCAGCTTCCGTCGAGGGGCTAGCGGGGGGATCATCACAGATACGCAGTATTTT
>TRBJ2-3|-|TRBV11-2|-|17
CASSFSLRGDRPDTQYF
TGTGCCAGCAGCTTCTCCCTTCGGGGAGATCGGCCGGATACGCAGTATTTT
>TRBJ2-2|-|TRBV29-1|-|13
CSVEGSGTGELFF
TGCAGCGTGGAGGGGAGCGGCACCGGGGAGCTGTTTTTT
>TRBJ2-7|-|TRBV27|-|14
CASSFSGFVNEQYF
TGTGCCAGCAGTTTTTCAGGGTTTGTCAACGAGCAGTACTTC
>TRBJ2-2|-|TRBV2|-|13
CASGAENTGELFF
TGTGCCAGCGGAGCGGAGAACACCGGGGAGCTGTTTTTT
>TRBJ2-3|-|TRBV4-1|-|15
CASSQGVTSTDTQYF
TGCGCCAGCAGCCAAGGAGTTACTAGCACAGATACGCAGTATTTT
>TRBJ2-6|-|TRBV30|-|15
CAWSVTATGANVLTF
TGTGCCTGGAGTGTTACTGCCACTGGGGCCAACGTCCTGACTTTC
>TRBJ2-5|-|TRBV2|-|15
CASSEMVAGEETQYF
TGTGCCAGCAGTGAGATGGTGGCCGGAGAAGAGACCCAGTACTTC
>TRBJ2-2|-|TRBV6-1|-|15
CASSEVGTNTGELFF
TGTGCCAGCAGTGAAGTTGGGACAAACACCGGGGAGCTGTTTTTT
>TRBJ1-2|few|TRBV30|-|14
CAWSRTSLNYGYTF
TGTGCCTGGAGTAGAACTAGCCTTAACTATGGCTACACCTTC
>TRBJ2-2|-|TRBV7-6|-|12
CASSLNTGELFF
TGTGCCAGCAGCCTCAACACCGGGGAGCTGTTTTTT
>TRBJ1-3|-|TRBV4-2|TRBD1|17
CASSQSPDRTSGNTIYF
TGTGCCAGCAGCCAATCTCCGGACAGGACTTCTGGAAACACCATATATTTT
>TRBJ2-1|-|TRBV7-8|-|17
CASSLVAEPSSYNEQFF
TGTGCCAGCAGCTTAGTTGCGGAGCCCAGCTCCTACAATGAGCAGTTCTTC
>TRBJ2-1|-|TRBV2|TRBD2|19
CASSDLASSGRAEGNEQFF
TGTGCCAGCAGTGATTTAGCCTCTAGCGGGAGGGCCGAAGGGAATGAGCAGTTCTTC
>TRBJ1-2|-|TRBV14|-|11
CASRNFYGYTF
TGTGCCAGCAGGAACTTCTATGGCTACACCTTC
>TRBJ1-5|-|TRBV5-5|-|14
CASSLVAGYQPQHF
TGTGCCAGCAGCTTGGTCGCGGGTTATCAGCCCCAGCATTTT
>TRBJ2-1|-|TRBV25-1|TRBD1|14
CASIGQGVYNEQFF
TGTGCCAGCATAGGACAGGGGGTCTACAATGAGCAGTTCTTC
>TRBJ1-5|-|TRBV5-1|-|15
CASSLEGSGNQPQHF
TGCGCCAGCAGCTTGGAGGGGTCAGGCAATCAGCCCCAGCATTTT